The count of the clone carrying this TCR beta chain is one. Data came from immunoSEQ multiplex PCR; TCRdb stores just in-frame clones and leaves some out. The profile shows some 190,000 clones, more than 80% of them singletons. This specimen comes from a study of blood T cell repertoires in COVID-19. The overall study: The United States, Italy and Spain were the sources of the acute and convalescent COVID-19 samples. Sample material is recorded as cDNA or gDNA derived from T cells, B-cell-depleted T cells, or PBMCs.

The germline V gene encodes CDR1 MNHNS and CDR2 SASEGT. The V gene lost 1 base and the J gene lost 1 base, with 13 bases spanning the gap. The length of the CDR3 is 16 residues. Those enrolled in Seattle joined during active infection and were followed longitudinally afterward. The TCR was taken from a woman aged 40 to 50 with COVID-19, enrolled during active disease. Sequencing was performed on peripheral blood. The chain uses TRBV6-1 and TRBJ2-5; possible D gene TRBD1, 5 bases. The CDR3 DNA follows: TGTGCCAGCAGTGAAGACCACGACAGAAGCCAAGAGACCCAGTACTTC. As protein: CASSEDHDRSQETQYF.